Below are 23 T cell receptor beta chains sequenced from a single sample in a study of Tregs in tolerant kidney transplant recipients. Recipients received nonmyeloablative bone marrow transplants from related graft donors, with transient mixed chimerism. This table comes from immunoSEQ multiplex PCR, and its TCRdb copy is limited to in-frame clones, with some not included. The sample yields under 90,000 clones, roughly nine tenths seen once. The sequenced sample was CD4+ T cells from blood (PBMCs), obtained 24 months after the transplant. These receptors originate from a human patient who received a combined kidney and bone marrow transplant. The graft donor may account for some of the T cells.

A remark on this clone: Different DNA sequences within this sample yield the same CDR3. V gene TRBV6-6 combines with J gene TRBJ2-7; D possibly corresponds to TRBD2 (6 bases). This CDR3 is built from 14 residues. Germline lookup yields CDR1 MNHNY and CDR2 SVGAGI (reference sequence). The ends were cut back, 0 bases at V and 1 base at J, with 7 bases in the middle. The CDR3 DNA follows: TGTGCCAGCAGTTACTCGCGGGGTTCCTACGAGCAGTACTTC. Its translation: CASSYSRGSYEQYF.

The chain has TRBV4-2 and TRBJ2-5; tentative D call: TRBD1 (6 bases). Between the trimmed V and J ends, which lost 3 bases and 4 bases, there was a span of 12 bases. Looked up from germline, CDR1 is LGHNA and CDR2 is YNFKEQ. The CDR3 has 14 residues. The CDR3 region is CASSHTGRVETQYF. The CDR3 DNA sequence: TGTGCCAGCAGCCACACAGGGCGTGTAGAGACCCAGTACTTC.

The gene calls are TRBV7-2 and TRBJ2-7; 14 nucleotides align to TRBD2. V was pared by 5 bases and J by 6 bases, with 3 bases of the junction left unmatched. This CDR3 has 14 residues. Germline loops: CDR1 SGHTA, CDR2 FQGNSA. This CDR3 is CASSQGLAGGEQYF. The CDR3 region has the DNA TGTGCCAGCAGCCAAGGACTAGCGGGAGGCGAGCAGTACTTC.

The count of this clone is one. The chain recombines TRBV2 with TRBJ1-2, with D unresolved. The CDR3 sequence is 13 residues long. Trimming took off 1 base at V and 8 bases at J, with 11 bases between the two ends. Per the germline V gene, CDR1 is SNHLY and CDR2 is FYNNEI. CDR3 sequence (DNA): TGTGCCAGCAGTGAAGGTGGGCAGTACGGCTACACCTTC. This translates into CASSEGGQYGYTF.

V is TRBV6-1 and J is TRBJ2-7; TRBD1 aligns across 7 bases. This CDR3 has 14 residues. With 7 bases clipped from V and 1 base from J, the junction kept 7 bases outside the gene matches. The germline V gene has CDR1 MNHNS and CDR2 SASEGT. The chain's CDR3 is CASIPLRGSYEQYF. The CDR3 nucleotides read TGTGCCAGCATTCCCCTCAGGGGGTCCTACGAGCAGTACTTC.

V and J are TRBV10-3 and TRBJ2-3; D gene ambiguous. Trimming left V 10 bases short and J 0 bases short, with 11 bases between. The CDR3 runs 13 residues. CDR1 is ENHRY and CDR2 is SYGVKD in the germline V gene. For the CDR3, the DNA is TGTGCCACGAGTTACCCTAGCACAGATACGCAGTATTTT. Its translation: CATSYPSTDTQYF.

The chain joins TRBV30 to TRBJ1-2, with 9 positions matching TRBD1. The trim removed 4 bases at V and 5 bases at J, leaving 5 bases unmatched. The CDR3 runs 13 residues. Per germline, CDR1 GTSNPN and CDR2 SVGIG (reference sequence). The chain's CDR3 is CAWTKDRGYGYTF. In nucleotides, the CDR3 is TGTGCCTGGACCAAGGACAGGGGTTATGGCTACACCTTC.

The rearrangement joins TRBV1 to TRBJ2-7; the table's D call, TRBD2, was not checked against the DNA. TRBV1 is a pseudogene locus. The CDR3 is 17 amino acids. This CDR3 is CTSSQEGRRGGSYEQYF. The CDR3 DNA reads TGCACCAGCAGCCAAGAAGGGCGGAGGGGGGGCTCCTACGAGCAGTACTTC.

The chain is built from TRBV11-2 and TRBJ2-3; the D gene is possibly TRBD2 (6 bases). Germline assignment: CDR1 SGHAT and CDR2 FQNNGV. V was trimmed by 5 bases and J by 6 bases, leaving 21 bases between them. The CDR3 consists of 16 residues. CDR3 coding DNA: TGTGCCAGCAGCCTAGTCCCAGCGGGCTATCGGGATACGCAGTATTTT. Its translation is CASSLVPAGYRDTQYF. The whole variable domain, remainder taken from reference TRBV11-2 and TRBJ2-3, is EAGVAQSPRYKIIEKRQSVAFWCNPISGHATLYWYQQILGQGPKLLIQFQNNGVVDDSQLPKDRFSAERLKGVDSTLKIQPAKLEDSAVYLCASSLVPAGYRDTQYFGPGTRLTVL.

This clone has only one observation. This rearrangement joins TRBV9 to TRBJ2-7, with 9 nucleotides matching TRBD1. The length of the CDR3 is 16 residues. Germline CDR1 and CDR2: SGDLS and YYNGEE. V was clipped by 0 bases and J by 4 bases; unmatched bases: 8. The CDR3 DNA is TGTGCCAGCAGCGTAGGCCTTAGCGACAGGGGGTACGAGCAGTACTTC. It specifies CASSVGLSDRGYEQYF.

This clone was found once. The V and J genes are TRBV5-1 and TRBJ2-1, with 8 bases that match TRBD2. V trimming: 3 bases; J trimming: 7 bases; junction bases outside the gene matches: 12. Germline loops: CDR1 SGHRS, CDR2 YFSETQ. The CDR3 runs to 16 residues. CDR3 coding DNA: TGCGCCAGCAGCTCCTTTGGAGCGGGAGATTCGAATGAGCAGTTCTTC. Its translation: CASSSFGAGDSNEQFF.

This chain uses TRBV7-9 with TRBJ2-1; TRBD2 aligns across 9 bases. V was clipped by 5 bases and J by 5 bases; unmatched bases: 10. This CDR3 spans 16 amino acids. CDR1 and CDR2 (germline): SEHNR, FQNEAQ (reference sequence). The DNA of the CDR3 is TGTGCCAGCAGCCCTTCGCGGCTAGCGGGAAACAATGAGCAGTTCTTC. It translates to CASSPSRLAGNNEQFF.

The J gene is TRBJ1-2, the V gene TRBV7-9; D is unresolved. The CDR3 contains 15 residues. Trimming cost V 0 bases and J 2 bases, with 10 bases left between them. The germline V gene encodes CDR1 SEHNR and CDR2 FQNEAQ (reference sequence). The CDR3 DNA reads as TGTGCCAGCAGCTTAGCCGCAGGATACAACTATGGCTACACCTTC. Translated: CASSLAAGYNYGYTF.

The table lists this clone with a count of one. The chain is built from TRBV7-2 and TRBJ1-2; D uncertain. This CDR3 spans 14 amino acids. CDR1 SGHTA and CDR2 FQGNSA come from the germline V gene. V was pared by 5 bases and J by 4 bases, with 14 bases between. The CDR3 region is CASSPIYYAYGYTF. CDR3 coding DNA: TGTGCCAGCAGCCCAATCTATTACGCCTATGGCTACACCTTC.

The V call is TRBV25-1, the J call TRBJ1-1; D gene ambiguous. The length of the CDR3 is 13 residues. V lost 7 bases, J lost 5 bases, and 14 bases lay in between. From germline, CDR1 is MGHDK and CDR2 SYGVNS. CDR3 sequence reads: CASTPRGGTEAFF. The CDR3 DNA follows: TGTGCCAGCACCCCCCGGGGAGGGACTGAAGCTTTCTTT.

This sequence joins TRBV27 and TRBJ1-2, with 7 bases aligning to TRBD1. CDR1 is MNHEY, CDR2 SMNVEV, per germline (reference sequence). The CDR3 is 17 amino acids. V gave up 5 bases and J gave up 0 bases; unmatched junction bases: 12. As DNA, the CDR3 is TGTGCCAGCAGTCCCTGGGACAGCGCTAACCCTAACTATGGCTACACCTTC. Protein sequence: CASSPWDSANPNYGYTF.

The chain combines TRBV5-1 with TRBJ1-4; the D gene is possibly TRBD1 (5 bases). The CDR3 is 14 amino acids. Between the trimmed V and J ends, which lost 5 bases and 5 bases, there was a span of 13 bases. CDR1 and CDR2 (germline): SGHRS, YFSETQ. The CDR3 region is CASRPGSENEKLFF. Written as DNA, the CDR3 is TGCGCCAGCAGACCAGGGTCTGAGAATGAAAAACTGTTTTTT.

This rearrangement joins TRBV4-1 to TRBJ2-7, with 11 nucleotides matching TRBD2. Per the germline V gene, CDR1 is MGHRA and CDR2 is YSYEKL. The length of the CDR3 is 16 residues. Trimming removed 3 bases from V and 6 bases from J; junction bases left unmatched: 10. The DNA for the CDR3 is TGCGCCAGCAGCCACGGGACTAGCGGCGCCTCTTCCGAGCAGTACTTC. Protein product: CASSHGTSGASSEQYF.

This chain connects TRBV18 to TRBJ1-2; 9 nucleotides line up with TRBD1. This CDR3 spans 13 amino acids. Trimming cost V 6 bases and J 10 bases; bases outside gene matches: 9. Germline CDR1 reads KGHSH; CDR2 reads LQKENI. The CDR3 reads CASSSQGTGIYTF. The CDR3 DNA follows: TGTGCCAGCTCCTCACAGGGGACAGGGATCTACACCTTC. The complete variable domain, with remaining parts taken from reference TRBV18 and TRBJ1-2, reads NAGVMQNPRHLVRRRGQEARLRCSPMKGHSHVYWYRQLPEEGLKFMVYLQKENIIDESGMPKERFSAEFPKEGPSILRIQQVVRGDSAAYFCASSSQGTGIYTFGSGTRLTVV.

This clone is deemed large. This chain links TRBV2 with TRBJ2-3; 7 nucleotides line up with TRBD2. V lost 10 bases and J lost 2; bases outside the gene matches: 9. Germline loops: CDR1 SNHLY, CDR2 FYNNEI. The CDR3 length is 14 residues. In nucleotides, the CDR3 is TGTGCCATAGGACTAGGCCTTGACACAGATACGCAGTATTTT. It specifies CAIGLGLDTDTQYF.

This chain's CDR3 is CASSMVGQGSDTQYF. The CDR3, as DNA: TGTGCCAGTAGTATGGTGGGACAGGGGTCAGATACGCAGTATTTT. The chain joins TRBV19 to TRBJ2-3; TRBD1 aligns across 10 bases. This CDR3 spans 15 amino acids. Germline lookup yields CDR1 LNHDA and CDR2 SQIVND (reference sequence). The ends lost 3 bases at V and 4 bases at J; junction bases unmatched: 4.

The gene calls are TRBV11-2 and TRBJ2-1; the D gene is possibly TRBD2 (5 bases). Trimming shortened V by 1 base and J by 8 bases, and 6 bases separated the two germline ends. In germline, CDR1 is SGHAT, CDR2 FQNNGV. This CDR3 comprises 12 residues. The CDR3 coding sequence is TGTGCCAGCAGCTTAGCGGGGTATGAGCAGTTCTTC. It codes for CASSLAGYEQFF.

A single count supports this clone. This chain connects TRBV9 to TRBJ2-1, with unresolved D. The CDR3 sequence is 15 residues long. Trimming removed 0 bases from V and 4 bases from J, with 11 bases in between. The V gene's germline CDR1 is SGDLS and CDR2 YYNGEE. For the CDR3, the DNA is TGTGCCAGCAGCGTAGCGACAACCACGTACAATGAGCAGTTCTTC. Its protein product is CASSVATTTYNEQFF.